This T cell receptor (beta chain) was identified during a study of T-cell memory formation after mild COVID-19. This clonotype has just a few counts. Trimming pared 3 bases from V and 0 bases from J, leaving 11 bases between. The CDR3 has 15 amino acids. The germline gives CDR1 MNHNS, CDR2 SASEGT. TCRdb reprocessed the 5' RACE reads via MiXCR and lists one record per CDR3 protein. The sample lists some 350,000 distinct CDR3 sequences; under 15% were seen once. The sequence came from a man aged 18 to 35 who had mild COVID-19 (a few samples of this study predate the infection). Cell type and time point are not known. The chain links TRBV6-1 to TRBJ2-5; D unclear. Input material: PBMCs or a T cell subset sorted from them (not recorded which). The CDR3 DNA is TGTGCCAGCAGTGACGGCAGTGGGAACCAAGAGACCCAGTACTTC. It encodes CASSDGSGNQETQYF.